This entry describes one TCR beta chain. V was cut by 4 bases and J by 4 bases, with 7 bases left in between. Per the germline V gene, CDR1 is LNHDA and CDR2 is SQIVND (reference sequence). CDR3 size: 12 residues. This record comes from a study of CD8+CD57+ T cells in acquired aplastic anemia. The TCR beta profiling, which covered VDJ combination and CDR3 sequence, was carried out using genomic DNA as the template. TCRdb re-called the reads with MiXCR, one entry per CDR3 protein. Altogether about 110,000 distinct CDR3 sequences are present, less than 65% being singletons, with the ten largest covering around a third.

The TCR comes from a human donor in good health, serving as a control. The material sequenced was sorted CD4+, CD8+, or CD8+CD57+ T cells (not recorded which) from PBMCs. This chain links TRBV19 with TRBJ2-5; D uncertain. The CDR3, as DNA: TGTGCCAGTAGTACTCGGTCAGAGACCCAGTACTTC. It is translated as CASSTRSETQYF.